The entry that follows covers one T cell receptor (beta chain) sequence. Its antigen is unknown. This specimen comes from a study of vaccination and CD4 T cells after COVID-19. About the study: Post-COVID samples were collected a median about 95 days following diagnosis, spanning 35 to 161. A median of approximately 75 days (range 14 to 241) separated dose two from the taking of post-vaccine samples.

The PCR-positive dates, March through December 2020, came before the US Alpha, Beta and Delta variants. MiXCR, run by TCRdb on the PCR reads, gives a single entry per CDR3 protein. The data contain some 16,000 distinct CDR3 sequences, 66% of them singletons. Study observations and caveats: Median SARS-CoV-2-reactive clonotypes rose from roughly 22 to 38, not significantly.

CDR1 is SGHDT and CDR2 is YYEEEE in the germline V gene. The CDR3 covers 13 residues. V lost 7 bases, J lost 5 bases, and 8 bases stayed unmatched. This sequence was found in a human donor who had recovered from COVID-19. V and J are TRBV5-6 and TRBJ1-1; 7 bases are shared with TRBD1. The sample was CD4+ T cells from blood, taken after SARS-CoV-2 vaccination. The CDR3 is CASGLQQGTEAFF. Written as DNA, the CDR3 is TGTGCCAGCGGCCTTCAACAGGGGACTGAAGCTTTCTTT.